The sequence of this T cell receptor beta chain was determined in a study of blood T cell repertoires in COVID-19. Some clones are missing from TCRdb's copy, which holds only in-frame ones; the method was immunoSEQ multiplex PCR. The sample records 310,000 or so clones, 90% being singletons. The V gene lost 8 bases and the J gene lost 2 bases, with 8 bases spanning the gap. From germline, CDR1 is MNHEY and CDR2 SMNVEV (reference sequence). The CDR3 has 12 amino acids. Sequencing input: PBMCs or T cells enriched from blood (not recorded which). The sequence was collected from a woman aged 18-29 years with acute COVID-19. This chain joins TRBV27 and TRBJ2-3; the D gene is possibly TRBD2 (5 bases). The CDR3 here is CASWETTDTQYF. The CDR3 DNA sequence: TGTGCCAGCTGGGAGACCACAGATACGCAGTATTTT.